Each of the 9 T cell receptor beta chains below was sequenced from the same sample in a study of identical twins. MiXCR, run by TCRdb on the 5' RACE reads, gives a single entry per CDR3 protein. This sample has hundreds of thousands of distinct CDR3 sequences, with 5.5% to 7.5% found just once. Source material: naive T cells sorted from blood. The receptor set was obtained from a young man in good health.

V usage is TRBV20-1 and J usage is TRBJ2-3; 14 bases are a match to TRBD2. The CDR3 has 20 residues. With 1 base clipped from V and 4 bases from J, the junction kept 16 bases outside the gene matches. The V gene's germline CDR1 is DFQATT and CDR2 SNEGSKA (reference sequence). As DNA, the CDR3 is TGCAGTGCTAGAGTAGGCCTAACGGGACTAGCGGGAGCGGAAGCAGATACGCAGTATTTT. Amino acids: CSARVGLTGLAGAEADTQYF.

The chain joins TRBV6-2 or TRBV6-3 to TRBJ2-6, with D unclear. The germline V gene encodes CDR1 MNHEY and CDR2 SVGEGT. The CDR3 loop spans 17 amino acids. V lost 6 bases and J 2 bases, leaving 17 bases between the germline ends. The chain's CDR3 is CASRTRVSIPGANVLTF. DNA for the CDR3: TGTGCCAGCAGGACCCGAGTATCTATACCTGGGGCCAACGTCCTGACTTTC.

This clonotype was observed a few times. The rearrangement joins TRBV11-2 to TRBJ2-7; TRBD1 agrees at 7 bases. Germline CDR1 SGHAT, CDR2 FQNNGV. With 4 bases clipped from V and 4 bases from J, the junction kept 7 bases outside the gene matches. CDR3 size: 14 residues. CDR3 nucleotides: TGTGCCAGCAGCTCTACAGGGGTCGGGTACGAGCAGTACGTC. Translation gives CASSSTGVGYEQYV.

This clonotype was counted many times. The J gene is TRBJ2-5, the V gene TRBV10-3; 8 bases line up with TRBD2. The V and J ends lost 10 bases and 2 bases, in that order; junction bases with no gene match: 9. In germline, CDR1 is ENHRY, CDR2 SYGVKD. The CDR3 is 14 amino acids. The chain's CDR3 is CATLPTSGQETQYF. The CDR3 coding sequence is TGTGCCACCCTACCCACTAGCGGACAAGAGACCCAGTACTTC.

In this sample, this clonotype turned up a few times. The chain is built from TRBV5-1 and TRBJ2-7; perhaps TRBD1 as D (6 bases). The CDR3 extends over 14 amino acids. With 0 bases removed from V and 5 bases from J, the gap between germline ends came to 12 bases. Germline CDR1 is SGHRS and CDR2 is YFSETQ. The CDR3 sequence: CASSLGVGDNEQYF. CDR3 coding DNA: TGCGCCAGCAGCTTGGGAGTTGGGGACAACGAGCAGTACTTC.

This chain connects TRBV7-9 to TRBJ1-1; 7 positions match TRBD1. This CDR3 is 15 amino acids long. J was trimmed by 0 bases and V by 5 bases; bases with no gene match: 6. Germline assignment: CDR1 SEHNR and CDR2 FQNEAQ (reference sequence). CDR3 protein: CASSVQTGVNTEAFF. The CDR3 bases are TGTGCCAGCAGCGTTCAAACAGGGGTGAACACTGAAGCTTTCTTT.

This clonotype came up a few times. This chain connects TRBV4-3 to TRBJ2-3, with 9 bases aligning to TRBD1. Germline-derived CDR1 and CDR2 are LGHNA and YSLEER. Trimming removed 0 bases from V and 5 bases from J; junction bases left unmatched: 3. The CDR3 is 15 residues long. CDR3 sequence: CASSQEGTGKDTQYF. The CDR3 region has the DNA TGCGCCAGCAGCCAAGAGGGGACAGGGAAAGATACGCAGTATTTT.

This clonotype occurred a few times. This sequence joins TRBV12-3 or TRBV12-4 and TRBJ1-5; TRBD1 might be the D (5 bases). This CDR3 has 15 amino acids. V dropped 6 bases and J dropped 6 bases, with 18 bases sitting between them. CDR3 DNA sequence: TGTGCCAGCAGCCCGCCCGGAGGGGAAGGTCAGCCCCAGCATTTT. Translating it yields CASSPPGGEGQPQHF.

The table lists this clonotype with many counts. This chain joins TRBV29-1 and TRBJ1-5, with D perhaps TRBD1 (6 bases). Deletions cut 6 bases from V and 2 bases from J, with 17 bases between. The germline V gene encodes CDR1 SQVTM and CDR2 ANQGSEA. This CDR3 comprises 15 residues. In nucleotides, the CDR3 is TGCAGCGTGGCCCCCAAGGGGGATGGCAATCAGCCCCAGCATTTT. Encoded protein: CSVAPKGDGNQPQHF.